The 32 T cell receptor beta chains reported below all come from one sample, sequenced in a study of CD8 T cells in ankylosing spondylitis. One entry per CDR3 protein results from TCRdb running MiXCR on the 5' RACE reads. The sample records 350,000 or so distinct CDR3 sequences, more than 9% being singletons. Sequences were obtained from blood, either unsorted or a sorted T cell fraction (not recorded which). The receptor source for this set is a female donor with ankylosing spondylitis or in good health (not recorded which).

This clonotype was detected only a few times. J is TRBJ1-5 and V is TRBV7-2, with TRBD1 as a possible D gene (5 bases). V lost 3 bases and J 3 bases, leaving 12 bases between the germline ends. The CDR3 is 15 residues long. Germline V CDR1 and CDR2: SGHTA, FQGNSA. CDR3 sequence: CASSLEGKTNQPQHF. The CDR3 bases are TGTGCCAGCAGCTTGGAGGGGAAGACCAATCAGCCCCAGCATTTT.

A note on this clonotype: This may come from a read error, since a much larger clone is one base off. The rearrangement links TRBV20-1 to TRBJ2-4, with D hard to call. Germline V gene lookup returns CDR1 DFQATT and CDR2 SNEGSKA (reference sequence). This CDR3 region has 16 residues. CDR3 DNA: TGCTGTGCTAGAGATAGTTACTCCACAGCCAAAAACATTCAGTACTTC. It yields the protein CCARDSYSTAKNIQYF.

As for this clonotype: A much bigger clone sits one base away, suggesting this may be a read error. V and J are TRBV27 and TRBJ2-7, with D possibly TRBD2 on 6 matching bases. The V end lost 6 bases, the J end lost 5 bases, and 20 bases lay between the germline ends. Germline-derived CDR1 and CDR2 are MNHEY and SMNVEV (reference sequence). CDR3 length: 15 amino acids. CDR3 in DNA: TGTGCCAGCAGCCGGGGACGGGAGTCTAACCACGAGCAGTACTTC. It is translated as CASSRGRESNHEQYF.

This clonotype was seen many times. The junction departs from the called germline gene at one end, perhaps through a read error. V and J are TRBV20-1 and TRBJ2-1, with TRBD2 identical over 7 bases. From germline, CDR1 is DFQATT and CDR2 SNEGSKA (reference sequence). The CDR3 length is 15 residues. CDR3 protein: CSARDLRGSGDEQFF. Here the CDR3 DNA reads TGCAGTGCTAGAGATCTTCGCGGGAGTGGCGATGAGCAATTCTTC.

The table lists this clonotype with many counts. The genes are TRBV12-3 or TRBV12-4 and TRBJ2-5; 9 bases agree with TRBD1. J was trimmed by 5 bases and V by 5 bases; bases with no gene match: 9. The CDR3 has 15 amino acids. Here the CDR3 DNA reads TGTGCCAGCAGTCCCGCCGGGACAGGGAGTGAGACCCAGTACTTC. It codes for CASSPAGTGSETQYF.

This clonotype was detected ten times or more. The chain links TRBV6-1 to TRBJ2-2; 11 bases map to TRBD2. Germline CDR1 reads MNHNS; CDR2 reads SASEGT. This CDR3 contains 18 residues. V lost 5 bases to trimming and J lost 3 bases; unmatched junction nucleotides: 11. The CDR3 region is CASSRPGTSGPYTGELFF. CDR3 nucleotides: TGTGCCAGCAGTCGACCCGGGACTAGCGGCCCTTACACCGGGGAGCTGTTTTTT.

This clonotype was seen repeatedly, ten times or more. The V gene is TRBV7-6, the J gene TRBJ2-6; D possibly corresponds to TRBD1 (5 bases). From germline, CDR1 is SGHVS and CDR2 FNYEAQ. The CDR3 runs to 18 residues. V was pared by 1 base and J by 0 bases, with 13 bases between. The CDR3 here is CASSLEGQGYSGANVLTF. The CDR3 nucleotides are TGTGCCAGCAGCTTAGAGGGCCAGGGTTACTCTGGGGCCAACGTCCTGACTTTC.

On this clonotype itself: At one boundary the junction diverges from the germline segment, which might be a read error. This chain joins TRBV20-1 and TRBJ2-4; 15 bases agree with TRBD2. This CDR3 spans 19 amino acids. Germline lookup yields CDR1 DFQATT and CDR2 SNEGSKA (reference sequence). The CDR3 nucleotides are TGCTGTGCTAGAGATCCGGGACTAGCGGGAGGTCTCGGCAAAAACATTCAGTACTTC. This sequence encodes CCARDPGLAGGLGKNIQYF.

The sample holds many counts of this clonotype. The V gene is TRBV5-1, the J gene TRBJ2-1; 10 bases map to TRBD2. The germline V gene has CDR1 SGHRS and CDR2 YFSETQ. Trimming at V came to 5 bases and at J to 8 bases, leaving 13 bases not matched to a gene. The CDR3 extends over 16 amino acids. The CDR3 region is CASRSSTSGASDEQFF. Here the CDR3 DNA reads TGCGCCAGCAGGTCCTCTACTAGCGGGGCCTCTGATGAGCAGTTCTTC.

There are a few counts of this clonotype. V gene TRBV29-1 combines with J gene TRBJ2-7, with 10 bases aligning to TRBD2. There are 12 residues in the CDR3. Germline V gives CDR1 SQVTM, CDR2 ANQGSEA. V gave up 2 bases and J gave up 6 bases; unmatched junction bases: 1. The CDR3 loop reads CSVELAGGEQYF. CDR3 DNA: TGCAGCGTTGAATTAGCGGGGGGCGAGCAGTACTTC.

At least ten counts were recorded for this clonotype. CDR3 nucleotide sequence: TGCAGTGCTAGAGATCCGGGGACAGTCCCATCCGAGCAGTTCTTC. It codes for CSARDPGTVPSEQFF. This chain links TRBV20-1 with TRBJ2-1, with 7 bases identical to TRBD1. Germline values: CDR1 DFQATT, CDR2 SNEGSKA (reference sequence). The ends lost 0 bases at V and 10 bases at J; junction bases unmatched: 12. CDR3 length equals 15 residues.

The sample holds one count of this clonotype. V is TRBV7-2 and J is TRBJ1-5, with 7 bases aligning to TRBD1. Per the germline V gene, CDR1 is SGHTA and CDR2 is FQGNSA. The V gene end was trimmed by 4 bases and the J gene end by 6 bases; junction bases not matched to a gene: 3. This CDR3 comprises 13 residues. CDR3 sequence (DNA): TGTGCCAGCAGCTCACAGGGGCCTCAGCCCCAGCATTTT. It translates to CASSSQGPQPQHF.

The sample holds a few counts of this clonotype. This chain uses TRBV5-1 with TRBJ2-4; 8 nucleotides agree with TRBD1. Germline V lookup: CDR1 SGHRS, CDR2 YFSETQ. Trimming at V came to 0 bases and at J to 8 bases, leaving 7 bases not matched to a gene. The CDR3 extends over 15 amino acids. The CDR3 sequence: CASSLGAGGIDIQYF. The CDR3 bases are TGCGCCAGCAGCTTGGGTGCAGGGGGCATCGACATTCAGTACTTC.

This clonotype was seen at least ten times. The rearrangement links TRBV20-1 to TRBJ2-1; D might be TRBD1 or TRBD2, each matching 6 bases. CDR3 size: 13 residues. The V and J ends lost 4 bases and 8 bases respectively, with 15 bases between them. Germline lookup yields CDR1 DFQATT and CDR2 SNEGSKA (reference sequence). This chain's CDR3 is CSAIRGGKYEQFF. CDR3 nucleotide sequence: TGCAGTGCTATTAGAGGGGGGAAATATGAGCAGTTCTTC.

In its sample, this clonotype was seen many times. This chain links TRBV12-3 or TRBV12-4 with TRBJ1-5, with TRBD1 as a possible D gene (6 bases). Between the trimmed V and J ends, which lost 2 bases and 3 bases, there was a span of 14 bases. The CDR3 totals 16 residues. CDR3 sequence: CASSLLSGANNQPQHF. CDR3 nucleotides: TGTGCCAGCAGTTTATTATCAGGGGCCAACAATCAGCCCCAGCATTTT.

The V call is TRBV6-1, the J call TRBJ2-1; tentatively, D is TRBD2 (6 bases). Germline V gene sequence: CDR1 MNHNS, CDR2 SASEGT. CDR3 length: 12 amino acids. Deletions cut 7 bases from V and 7 bases from J, with 11 bases between. The CDR3 region is CASKRTKNEQFF. The CDR3 bases are TGTGCCAGCAAAAGGACTAAGAATGAGCAGTTCTTC.

V usage is TRBV7-6 and J usage is TRBJ2-1; 8 bases line up with TRBD2. Per germline, CDR1 SGHVS and CDR2 FNYEAQ. The CDR3 runs to 14 residues. After removal of 5 bases from V and 15 bases from J, the junction contained 15 bases not matched to a gene. The CDR3 sequence: CASSLGTSNGAPFF. As DNA, the CDR3 is TGTGCCAGCAGCCTCGGGACTAGTAACGGGGCCCCGTTCTTC.

This clonotype was counted many times. This chain joins TRBV4-3 and TRBJ2-7, with 8 bases lining up with TRBD1. The CDR3 totals 13 residues. CDR1 is LGHNA, CDR2 YSLEER, per germline. The V gene end was trimmed by 4 bases and the J gene end by 5 bases; junction bases not matched to a gene: 4. Here the CDR3 reads CASSPTGADEQYF. CDR3 coding DNA: TGCGCCAGCAGCCCGACAGGGGCGGACGAGCAGTACTTC.

This clonotype was detected many times. This sequence joins TRBV28 and TRBJ2-3; 8 bases fit TRBD1. The CDR3 runs to 17 residues. Trimming removed 3 bases from V and 0 bases from J; junction bases left unmatched: 8. Germline V gene data show CDR1 as MDHEN and CDR2 as SYDVKM. The CDR3 spells CASSLFADRESTDTQYF. The CDR3 region has the DNA TGTGCCAGCAGTTTGTTCGCGGACAGGGAGAGCACAGATACGCAGTATTTT. Variable domain in full (rest from reference TRBV28 and TRBJ2-3): DVKVTQSSRYLVKRTGEKVFLECVQDMDHENMFWYRQDPGLGLRLIYFSYDVKMKEKGDIPEGYSVSREKKERFSLILESASTNQTSMYLCASSLFADRESTDTQYFGPGTRLTVL.

This clonotype was detected only once. It may be a read error: a sequence one base away is much more abundant. The V call is TRBV6-1, the J call TRBJ2-3, with D perhaps TRBD1 (6 bases). Near its end, the DNA agrees better with TRBJ1-5, so the J call may be wrong. The CDR3 runs 15 residues. CDR1 and CDR2 from the germline V gene are MNHNS and SASEGT. The DNA of the CDR3 is TGTGCCAGCACATCTAGGCCGGGGGGGCTAGATACGCAGCATTTT. Its translation is CASTSRPGGLDTQHF.

The rearrangement joins TRBV29-1 to TRBJ1-2; no firm D call. The V gene's germline CDR1 is SQVTM and CDR2 ANQGSEA. The CDR3 runs to 12 residues. Trimming removed 2 bases at V and 4 bases at J, with 8 bases between. Written as DNA, the CDR3 is TGCAGCGTTGAATATCGATCCTATGGCTACACCTTC. It codes for CSVEYRSYGYTF.

The chain has TRBV7-9 and TRBJ2-1; D is perhaps TRBD2 (5 bases). From germline, CDR1 is SEHNR and CDR2 FQNEAQ (reference sequence). The V gene lost 5 bases and the J gene lost 9 bases, with 11 bases spanning the gap. This CDR3 comprises 12 residues. The CDR3 bases are TGTGCCAGCAGCCTCGGGGAGTTTGAGCAGTTCTTC. Translated: CASSLGEFEQFF.

Turning to this clonotype: Possible read error: a much larger clone is one base away. This chain connects TRBV7-2 to TRBJ1-4; tentatively, D is TRBD1 (5 bases). V was clipped by 5 bases and J by 5 bases, with 18 bases between them. CDR1 is SGHTA and CDR2 is FQGNSA in the germline V gene. CDR3 length: 16 amino acids. Here the CDR3 DNA reads TGTGCCAGCAGCACCGTACAGGTCGTACCAAATGAAAAACTGTTTTTT. Encoded protein: CASSTVQVVPNEKLFF.

This chain joins TRBV11-2 and TRBJ1-6; D may be TRBD1 (6 bases). The length of the CDR3 is 15 residues. Germline V gene sequence: CDR1 SGHAT, CDR2 FQNNGV. With 4 bases removed from V and 7 bases from J, the gap between germline ends came to 14 bases. As DNA, the CDR3 is TGTGCCAGCAGCTCCACAGGGAGTAACAATTCACCCCTCCACTTT. Protein sequence: CASSSTGSNNSPLHF.

The V gene is TRBV3-1, the J gene TRBJ2-7; D might be TRBD2 (6 bases). Deletions cut 0 bases from V and 6 bases from J, with 15 bases between. The CDR3 consists of 15 residues. Per germline, CDR1 LGHDT and CDR2 YNNKEL (reference sequence). This chain's CDR3 is CASSQDLRTNIEQYF. In DNA form, the CDR3 reads TGTGCCAGCAGCCAAGATCTGCGGACTAATATCGAGCAGTACTTC.

The chain recombines TRBV11-2 with TRBJ1-6, with a possible D match to TRBD1 (6 bases). The CDR3 length is 16 residues. Between the trimmed V and J ends, which lost 2 bases and 7 bases, there was a span of 15 bases. The V gene's germline CDR1 is SGHAT and CDR2 FQNNGV. This chain's CDR3 is CASSLLPGQPNSPLHF. CDR3 DNA sequence: TGTGCCAGCAGCTTACTGCCTGGACAGCCGAATTCACCCCTCCACTTT.

This clonotype occurred many times. V is TRBV6-5 and J is TRBJ1-4, with 8 bases identical to TRBD1. The length of the CDR3 is 14 residues. Germline CDR1 and CDR2: MNHEY and SVGAGI. Unmatched junction bases numbered 0, after V lost 4 bases and J lost 2 bases. The CDR3 protein is CASSSGGTNEKLFF. CDR3 DNA sequence: TGTGCCAGCAGTTCAGGGGGCACTAATGAAAAACTGTTTTTT.

This clonotype appeared a few times. The rearrangement links TRBV20-1 to TRBJ2-7; D possibly corresponds to TRBD2 (5 bases). Germline CDR1 is DFQATT and CDR2 is SNEGSKA (reference sequence). This CDR3 has 13 residues. V lost 7 bases and J lost 3, with 16 bases in between. This CDR3 is CSVPGFGNYEQYF. The DNA for the CDR3 is TGCAGTGTCCCGGGATTTGGAAACTACGAGCAGTACTTC.

The chain uses TRBV9 and TRBJ2-7; perhaps TRBD1 as D (5 bases). Germline V gene lookup returns CDR1 SGDLS and CDR2 YYNGEE. With 6 bases removed from V and 1 base from J, the gap between germline ends came to 17 bases. The CDR3 spans 15 residues. CDR3 DNA: TGTGCCAGCACCCCCACTGACAGAACTTCCTACGAGCAGTACTTC. Its translation: CASTPTDRTSYEQYF.

This clonotype has only a few counts. This chain connects TRBV5-1 to TRBJ2-7; the match to TRBD2 covers 11 bases. There are 15 residues in the CDR3. Unmatched junction bases numbered 5, after V lost 4 bases and J lost 2 bases. Germline V lookup: CDR1 SGHRS, CDR2 YFSETQ. The CDR3 nucleotides are TGCGCCAGCAGCGCCCTAGCGGGAGGTACCTACGAGCAGTACTTC. It yields the protein CASSALAGGTYEQYF. Variable domain in full (rest from reference TRBV5-1 and TRBJ2-7): KAGVTQTPRYLIKTRGQQVTLSCSPISGHRSVSWYQQTPGQGLQFLFEYFSETQRNKGNFPGRFSGRQFSNSRSEMNVSTLELGDSALYLCASSALAGGTYEQYFGPGTRLTVT.

This clonotype was seen more than once but under ten times. J is TRBJ2-3 and V is TRBV28; D gene uncertain. V lost 3 bases to trimming and J lost 2 bases, with 18 bases between them. The CDR3 is 17 residues long. Germline-derived CDR1 and CDR2 are MDHEN and SYDVKM. The chain's CDR3 is CASSLRAWGPDTDTQYF. CDR3 DNA: TGTGCCAGCAGTTTGCGTGCATGGGGTCCCGACACAGATACGCAGTATTTT.

This clonotype was detected many times. The chain uses TRBV9 and TRBJ1-1; D remains unclear. This CDR3 spans 13 amino acids. The V end lost 3 bases, the J end lost 5 bases, and 11 bases lay between the germline ends. Germline-derived CDR1 and CDR2 are SGDLS and YYNGEE. The CDR3 reads CASSAHEGTEAFF. The CDR3, as DNA: TGTGCCAGCAGCGCCCACGAAGGGACTGAAGCTTTCTTT.